A selection of T cell receptor beta chains follows, all from one sample in a study of T cells in Graves' hyperthyroidism and ophthalmopathy. MiXCR was run by TCRdb on the multiplex PCR reads, yielding one entry per CDR3 protein. Of 650,000 to 750,000 distinct CDR3 sequences in the sample, 11% to 15% were seen once. The sample comprised blood. Receptor source: a woman aged 18-29 years with Graves' hyperthyroidism. Each CDR3 is given with its conserved first and last residue. The order of the fields is J gene, clone size, D gene, V gene, CDR3 protein, CDR3 DNA. D genes are given only for firm matches. A clone size is listed for some rows: how often the clone was seen (once, few, many), or a class if it is expanded.

TRBJ2-5 | . | TRBD2 | TRBV7-8 | CASSTPPGLAGVPQETQYF | TGTGCCAGCAGCACGCCTCCGGGACTAGCGGGAGTCCCCCAAGAGACCCAGTACTTC
TRBJ2-1 | . | TRBD1 | TRBV27 | CASSLVDRGLGNEQFF | TGTGCCAGCAGTTTAGTTGACAGGGGGCTTGGGAATGAGCAGTTCTTC
TRBJ1-1 | many | TRBD1 | TRBV5-1 | CASSLVGQGGVPEAFF | TGCGCCAGCAGCTTGGTTGGACAGGGAGGGGTCCCTGAAGCTTTCTTT
TRBJ2-1 | many | TRBD1 | TRBV11-2 | CASRTGAPYNEQFF | TGTGCCAGCAGGACAGGGGCCCCCTACAATGAGCAGTTCTTC
TRBJ2-7 | many | . | TRBV30 | CAWSIGAPSYEQYF | TGTGCCTGGAGTATTGGCGCACCTTCCTACGAGCAGTACTTC
TRBJ2-1 | few | . | TRBV18 | CASSPPTQGRYEQFF | TGTGCCAGCTCACCACCCACCCAGGGAAGATATGAGCAGTTCTTC
TRBJ2-5 | few | . | TRBV9 | CASSGRVDQETQYF | TGTGCCAGCAGCGGGAGGGTCGACCAAGAGACCCAGTACTTC
TRBJ2-5 | . | . | TRBV28 | CASSLDLITEETQYF | TGTGCCAGCAGTTTAGACTTGATTACTGAAGAGACCCAGTACTTC
TRBJ1-2 | few | . | TRBV28 | CASNMNYGYTF | TGTGCCAGCAATATGAACTATGGCTACACCTTC
TRBJ2-4 | many | . | TRBV7-9 | CASSPGAQGNIQYF | TGTGCCAGCAGCCCAGGGGCCCAGGGAAACATTCAGTACTTC
TRBJ2-2 | . | TRBD2 | TRBV7-9 | CASSPNPWTSGRADTGELFF | TGTGCCAGCAGCCCAAACCCCTGGACTAGCGGGAGGGCCGACACCGGGGAGCTGTTTTTT
TRBJ1-6 | . | . | TRBV2 | CASSENQPLGNSPLHF | TGTGCCAGCAGTGAGAATCAGCCCCTCGGGAATTCACCCCTCCACTTT
TRBJ2-5 | . | . | TRBV18 | CASSPLSGAPQETQYF | TGTGCCAGCTCACCACTAAGCGGCGCCCCCCAAGAGACCCAGTACTTC
TRBJ1-1 | . | . | TRBV4-1 | CASSLSRDNGEAFF | TGCGCCAGCAGCCTCAGCCGGGACAATGGTGAAGCTTTCTTT
TRBJ2-1 | once | . | TRBV6-2/TRBV6-3 | CVSSYPPKPGSSNEQFF | TGTGTCAGCAGTTACCCCCCGAAGCCGGGGTCCAGTAATGAGCAGTTCTTC
TRBJ1-1 | few | . | TRBV2 | CASRAIGTTEAFF | TGTGCCAGCAGGGCTATTGGGACCACTGAAGCTTTCTTT
TRBJ1-6 | many | . | TRBV7-9 | CAYHVGGPSSYNSPLHF | TGTGCCTACCACGTAGGGGGGCCGAGCTCCTATAATTCACCCCTCCACTTT
TRBJ1-5 | . | TRBD1 | TRBV4-1 | CASSQGGTGRQPQHF | TGCGCCAGCAGCCAAGGGGGGACAGGGAGACAGCCCCAGCATTTT
TRBJ1-2 | many | TRBD1 | TRBV10-3 | CAITPDRNYGYTF | TGTGCCATCACACCGGACAGGAACTATGGCTACACCTTC
TRBJ1-4 | few | . | TRBV3-1 | CASSQDPRGLNEKLFF | TGTGCCAGCAGCCAAGACCCCCGGGGTCTTAATGAAAAACTGTTTTTT
TRBJ1-3 | many | . | TRBV12-5 | CASGSFSGNTIYF | TGTGCTAGTGGTTCGTTTTCAGGAAACACCATATATTTT
TRBJ2-7 | many | TRBD2 | TRBV7-9 | CASSPSSGGSYEQYF | TGTGCCAGCAGCCCCTCTAGCGGGGGATCCTACGAGCAGTACTTC
TRBJ1-2 | . | . | TRBV6-5 | CASSWAESYGCTF | TGTGCCAGCAGTTGGGCAGAATCCTATGGCTGCACCTTC
TRBJ2-1 | many | TRBD2 | TRBV7-2 | CASSLGGRPGYNEQFF | TGTGCCAGCAGCTTAGGCGGGAGACCGGGCTACAATGAGCAGTTCTTC
TRBJ2-2 | few | . | TRBV20-1 | CSALDRRITGELFF | TGCAGTGCCTTGGACAGAAGAATCACCGGGGAGCTGTTTTTT
TRBJ1-2 | few | . | TRBV10-3 | CAISESTVYYGYTF | TGTGCCATCAGTGAGTCGACCGTCTACTATGGCTACACCTTC
TRBJ1-1 | many | . | TRBV4-1 | CASSQQQGPTEAFF | TGCGCCAGCAGCCAGCAACAGGGACCCACTGAAGCTTTCTTT
TRBJ2-1 | . | . | TRBV7-8 | CASSLGGSVWDEQFF | TGTGCCAGCAGCTTAGGTGGCAGCGTATGGGACGAGCAGTTCTTC
TRBJ2-5 | many | . | TRBV11-2 | CASSSIETQYF | TGTGCCAGCAGCTCCATTGAGACCCAGTACTTC
TRBJ2-5 | . | . | TRBV15 | CATSSRVTEETQYF | TGTGCCACCAGCAGTAGAGTGACAGAAGAGACCCAGTACTTC
TRBJ2-6 | many | . | TRBV28 | CASSGANVLTF | TGTGCCAGCTCTGGGGCCAACGTCCTGACTTTC
TRBJ2-7 | . | TRBD2 | TRBV5-1 | CASTWDPGGEQYF | TGCGCCAGCACGTGGGACCCCGGGGGGGAGCAGTACTTC
TRBJ2-1 | once | TRBD2 | TRBV9 | CASSVNGRDYNEQFF | TGTGCCAGCAGCGTAAACGGGAGGGACTACAATGAGCAGTTCTTC
TRBJ2-7 | . | . | TRBV18 | CASSLDSSSSYEQYF | TGTGCCAGCTCCCTCGACAGCAGCAGCTCCTACGAGCAGTACTTC
TRBJ2-5 | many | TRBD1 | TRBV15 | CATSRDRGQDQETQYF | TGTGCCACCAGCAGAGATCGGGGACAGGACCAAGAGACCCAGTACTTC
TRBJ1-1 | . | . | TRBV5-1 | CASSKGPNREAFF | TGCGCCAGCAGCAAAGGACCGAACCGTGAAGCTTTCTTT
TRBJ1-1 | few | . | TRBV4-1 | CASSQLSISNTEAFF | TGCGCCAGCAGCCAACTAAGTATTTCGAACACTGAAGCTTTCTTT
TRBJ1-3 | few | . | TRBV5-5 | CASSLDSRSGPIYF | TGTGCCAGCAGCTTGGATAGCAGGTCGGGTCCCATATATTTT
TRBJ2-3 | many | . | TRBV12-3/TRBV12-4 | CASRPTGTDTQYF | TGTGCCAGCAGACCCACTGGCACAGATACGCAGTATTTT
TRBJ1-2 | . | TRBD1 | TRBV6-7 | CASSIWAGTAEYGYTF | TGTGCCAGCAGCATCTGGGCGGGGACAGCCGAATATGGCTACACCTTC
TRBJ2-2 | few | . | TRBV6-2/TRBV6-3 | CASRTAGELFF | TGTGCCAGCAGGACGGCCGGGGAGCTGTTTTTT
TRBJ2-3 | many | TRBD1 | TRBV2 | CASRGDSSHTQYF | TGTGCCAGCAGGGGGGACAGTTCACATACGCAGTATTTT
TRBJ2-7 | many | . | TRBV10-3 | CAISESITAGTSYEQYF | TGTGCCATCAGTGAGTCCATAACGGCCGGGACCTCCTACGAGCAGTACTTC
TRBJ2-3 | many | TRBD2 | TRBV24-1 | CATSLGNFVAGDTDTQYF | TGTGCCACCAGTTTGGGAAATTTTGTAGCGGGAGACACAGATACGCAGTATTTT
TRBJ1-4 | many | . | TRBV28 | CASTPYPTNEKLFF | TGTGCCAGCACCCCATACCCAACTAATGAAAAACTGTTTTTT
TRBJ2-5 | few | TRBD2 | TRBV7-8 | CASSSDLSPTGGKETQYF | TGTGCCAGCAGCTCCGACTTATCCCCGACGGGAGGAAAAGAGACCCAGTACTTC
TRBJ2-7 | many | . | TRBV20-1 | CSARTGLPYEQYF | TGCAGTGCTAGGACAGGCTTGCCCTACGAGCAGTACTTC
TRBJ1-4 | . | TRBD1 | TRBV12-3/TRBV12-4 | CASSRQTGFSEKLFF | TGTGCCAGCAGTCGACAGACAGGGTTTTCTGAAAAACTGTTTTTT
TRBJ2-7 | few | . | TRBV7-9 | CASSLADGSSYEQYF | TGTGCCAGCAGCCTAGCTGATGGAAGCTCCTACGAGCAGTACTTC
TRBJ2-1 | many | . | TRBV13 | CASSLEGWAEQFF | TGTGCCAGCAGCTTAGAGGGCTGGGCAGAGCAGTTCTTC